Following are 8 T cell receptor beta chains from one sample sequenced in a study of tissue T cells after allogeneic stem cell transplantation. Time point: mouse harvest day 7 after allogeneic transplant. Each mouse received 10^7 T-cell-depleted marrow cells plus 10^6 splenic CD5+ T cells by tail vein. TCRdb keeps only in-frame clones here, not all; method: immunoSEQ multiplex PCR. The sample yields more than 6,500 clones, roughly half seen once. Sequenced input: lymph node tissue. The receptors were sampled from a female BALB/c mouse given C57BL/6 T cells with graft-versus-host disease after an allogeneic hematopoietic cell transplant.

A few counts support this clone. The genes and germline here are from mouse. The read stops 1 residue short of the end of the CDR3; the missing end is completed from the germline J gene. The chain recombines TRBV23 with TRBJ1-4. CDR1 and CDR2 from the germline V gene are KGHTA and FQNQQP. CDR3 length equals 12 residues. The CDR3 bases that were read are TGCTCCAGCAGTCAATCGCGCGAAAGATTATTT. Translated: CSSSQSRERLF. The CDR3 in full is CSSSQSRERLFF.

This clone is medium-sized by share. Each gene name is a mouse one. The read is 1 residue too short to cover the CDR3 end, so that end is filled in from the germline J gene. The chain links TRBV3 to TRBJ2-4; tentative D call: TRBD1 (5 bases). With 5 bases removed from V and 0 bases from J, the gap between germline ends came to 9 bases. CDR3 size: 14 residues. Germline V lookup: CDR1 SNHLY, CDR2 FYNGKV (reference sequence). The DNA read from the CDR3 is TGTGCCAGCAGCCCGCAGGGAAGTCAAAACACCTTGTAC. This sequence encodes CASSPQGSQNTLY. The complete CDR3 sequence is CASSPQGSQNTLYF.

In the case of this clone: These gene names are mouse names. The CDR3 end lies 1 residue beyond the end of the read and is filled in from the germline J gene. V usage is TRBV26 and J usage is TRBJ2-5, with TRBD1 identical over 10 bases. J lost 6 bases, V lost 6 bases, and 6 bases had no gene match. CDR1 is KGHPV and CDR2 is FQNQEV in the germline V gene (reference sequence). The CDR3 length is 14 residues. The CDR3 loop reads CASSQTGGGDTQYF. Incomplete CDR3 DNA: TGTGCCAGCAGCCAGACAGGGGGCGGGGACACCCAGTAC. The complete variable domain, with remaining parts taken from reference TRBV26 and TRBJ2-5, reads NSKVIQTPRYLVKGQGQKAKMRCIPEKGHPVVFWYQQNKNNEFKFLINFQNQEVLQQIDMTEKRFSAECPSNSPCSLEIQSSEAGDSALYLCASSQTGGGDTQYFGPGTRLLVL.

As to this clone: Genes and germline are mouse. Read coverage stops 1 residue before the CDR3 terminus; the germline J gene supplies the remainder. The J gene is TRBJ1-1, the V gene TRBV16; D might be TRBD1 (6 bases). Germline V gives CDR1 SGHSA, CDR2 FRNQAP. The CDR3 sequence is 14 residues long. V lost 3 bases to trimming and J lost 0 bases, with 8 bases between them. The CDR3 reads CASSFRQANTEVFF. The CDR3 DNA, read in part, is TGTGCAAGCAGCTTTCGACAGGCAAACACAGAAGTCTTC.

As regards this clone: Each gene name is a mouse one. The read gets to within 1 residue of the CDR3 end, and the germline J gene fills in the rest. The chain employs TRBV13-2 and TRBJ2-4, with 11 positions matching TRBD2. J was trimmed by 5 bases and V by 3 bases; bases with no gene match: 2. CDR3 length equals 14 residues. In germline, CDR1 is NNHNN, CDR2 SYGAGS (reference sequence). The CDR3 is CASGGGTGGNTLYF. The DNA read from the CDR3 is TGTGCCAGCGGTGGTGGGACTGGGGGAAACACCTTGTAC.

A remark on this clone: Genes and germline are mouse. Read sequence stops 1 residue before the CDR3 end, and the germline J gene provides the missing end. J is TRBJ2-3 and V is TRBV15, with TRBD2 as a possible D gene (6 bases). Trimming pared 3 bases from V and 0 bases from J, leaving 7 bases between. The CDR3 loop spans 14 amino acids. Per germline, CDR1 SGHND and CDR2 FRSKSL. CDR3 sequence: CASSFGGSAETLYF. CDR3 DNA, as far as it was read: TGTGCCAGCAGTTTTGGGGGTAGTGCAGAAACGCTGTAT.

A note on this clone: Mouse gene names apply. The read is 1 residue too short to cover the CDR3 end, so that end is filled in from the germline J gene. The chain joins TRBV26 to TRBJ2-7, with TRBD2 identical over 7 bases. CDR1 KGHPV and CDR2 FQNQEV come from the germline V gene (reference sequence). V shed 4 bases and J 0 bases; nucleotides not matched to a gene: 6. There are 15 residues in the CDR3. The CDR3 sequence is CASSQDWVSSYEQYF. Partial CDR3 DNA: TGTGCCAGCAGTCAAGACTGGGTGAGCTCCTATGAACAGTAC.

In regard to this clone: Any gene name here is a mouse gene name. Read coverage stops 1 residue before the CDR3 terminus; the germline J gene supplies the remainder. This chain links TRBV16 with TRBJ1-5; D remains ambiguous. The CDR3 runs 13 residues. V lost 1 base, J lost 5 bases, and 6 bases lay in between. Germline values: CDR1 SGHSA, CDR2 FRNQAP. Here the CDR3 reads CASSLGQHQAPLF. The sequenced part of the CDR3 DNA is TGTGCAAGCAGCTTAGGGCAGCACCAGGCTCCGCTT.